Listed below are T cell receptor beta chains from one sample, sequenced in a study of T cell responses to AZD1222 COVID-19 vaccine. Clones were sequenced by immunoSEQ multiplex PCR, and TCRdb holds only the in-frame ones, with some missing. This sample carries 77,000 or so clones, about nine tenths of them seen once, and the ten largest clones take about 17%. The sample was peripheral blood, taken 28 days after the second AZD1222 dose. All receptors derive from an adult who received the AZD1222 COVID-19 vaccine. Each CDR3 is given with its conserved first and last residue. Fields, in order: D gene, clone size, V gene, J gene, CDR3 DNA, CDR3 protein. The D gene is left open where the match is weak. Clone size is given for some rows only: seen once, a few or many times, or a class if the clone is expanded.

>.|few|TRBV7-2|TRBJ2-2
TGTGCCAGCACCCCATCACAGTTTACCCCCAACCGGGAGCTGTTTTTT
CASTPSQFTPNRELFF
>.|.|TRBV12-3/TRBV12-4|TRBJ2-2
TGTGCCAGCAGTGGGAGTGGCCCCGGGGAGCTGTTTTTT
CASSGSGPGELFF
>.|once|TRBV30|TRBJ1-2
TGTGCCTGGAGGTACGGGATATCATATGGCTACACCTTC
CAWRYGISYGYTF
>.|.|TRBV5-8|TRBJ1-1
TGTGCCAGCAGCCCATCAGGGCGGGGGCGGTTGAACACTGAAGCTTTCTTT
CASSPSGRGRLNTEAFF
>.|.|TRBV5-5|TRBJ2-7
TGTGCCAGCAGCTCGCGGGACATCTTCTACGAGCAGTACTTC
CASSSRDIFYEQYF
>.|.|TRBV5-5|TRBJ1-2
TGTGCCAGCAGCTTGGGGACAGTTAACTATGGCTACACCTTC
CASSLGTVNYGYTF
>.|.|TRBV7-9|TRBJ2-7
TGTGCCAGCAGCTTTTTCAACGAGCAGTACTTC
CASSFFNEQYF
>.|.|TRBV4-2|TRBJ1-1
TGTGCCAGCAGCCAAGATCTGGCGGGAAGGAACACTGAAGCTTTCTTT
CASSQDLAGRNTEAFF
>.|.|TRBV27|TRBJ1-1
TGTGCCAGCAGTGACAGCATGGACACTGAAGCTTTCTTT
CASSDSMDTEAFF
>.|.|TRBV28|TRBJ1-4
TGTGCCAGCAGTTTTTGGGGTGGGGGGAATGAAAAACTGTTTTTT
CASSFWGGGNEKLFF
>TRBD1|.|TRBV27|TRBJ1-1
TGTGCCAGCATCCTCTCTTCAGGGGGTGAAACTGAAGCTTTCTTT
CASILSSGGETEAFF
>.|.|TRBV4-2|TRBJ2-6
TGTGCCAGCAGCCAAGATGAGAACTCTGGGGCCAACGTCCTGACTTTC
CASSQDENSGANVLTF
>.|.|TRBV28|TRBJ2-1
TGTGCCAGCACTCCGAGCTCCTACAATGAGCAGTTCTTC
CASTPSSYNEQFF
>.|once|TRBV7-2|TRBJ1-6
TGTGCCAGCAGCCCGCGGCCGGGTGATAATTCACCCCTCCACTTT
CASSPRPGDNSPLHF
>TRBD1|.|TRBV14|TRBJ1-2
TGTGCCAGCAGCCAAGGAGCAGGGGGCTTCTATGGCTACACCTTC
CASSQGAGGFYGYTF
>.|few|TRBV6-5|TRBJ2-1
TGTGCCAGCCTACGCACAGGGATCTACAATGAGCAGTTCTTC
CASLRTGIYNEQFF
>TRBD2|.|TRBV5-1|TRBJ2-5
TGCGCCAGCAGCCCACATGCGGGGGGGCTAGAGACCCAGTACTTC
CASSPHAGGLETQYF
>TRBD1|.|TRBV30|TRBJ1-1
TGTGCCTGGACCCTCAGGACAGGGATCAACACTGAAGCTTTCTTT
CAWTLRTGINTEAFF
>TRBD1|.|TRBV19|TRBJ1-1
TGTGCCAGTAGTTGGACAGGGCGGACTGAAGCTTTCTTT
CASSWTGRTEAFF
>.|.|TRBV12-3/TRBV12-4|TRBJ2-1
TGTGCCAGCAGCCCCGGGCGGACAGTGCAGTTCTTC
CASSPGRTVQFF
>.|.|TRBV28|TRBJ1-1
TGTGCCAGCAGTTTTAGCGGGAACACTGAAGCTTTCTTT
CASSFSGNTEAFF
>TRBD1|.|TRBV28|TRBJ2-7
TGTGCCAGCACACAGGGGGCTTCCTACGAGCAGTACTTC
CASTQGASYEQYF
>.|.|TRBV15|TRBJ1-1
TGTGCCACCTCGAACAGGGTGAACACTGAAGCTTTCTTT
CATSNRVNTEAFF
>.|.|TRBV4-1|TRBJ1-4
TGCGCCAGCAGCCAGGGGAGCGGGGGTATGAATGAAAAACTGTTTTTT
CASSQGSGGMNEKLFF
>.|.|TRBV3-1/TRBV3-2|TRBJ2-7
TGTGCCAGCTGGGGAGAGTACGAGCAGTACTTC
CASWGEYEQYF
>.|.|TRBV7-2|TRBJ2-7
TGTGCCAGCAGCCTGAACTACGAGCAGTACTTC
CASSLNYEQYF
>.|.|TRBV11-2|TRBJ2-7
TGTGCCAGCAGCTTAGGCGCCGGACAGTCCTACGAGCAGTACTTC
CASSLGAGQSYEQYF
>TRBD2|.|TRBV20-1|TRBJ2-3
TGCAGTGCTAGTCGCGGGGGGGCACCCGGTGATACGCAGTATTTT
CSASRGGAPGDTQYF
>TRBD1|.|TRBV18|TRBJ1-5
TGTGCCAGCTCACCTTTCGCCGACAGGGCCCAGCATTTT
CASSPFADRAQHF
>.|.|TRBV19|TRBJ2-7
TGTGCCAGTAACCATGGGTCCGGGGACGAGCAGTACTTC
CASNHGSGDEQYF
>.|once|TRBV28|TRBJ1-4
TGTGCCAGCAGTTTTGCAGGGGCGGGATCTAATGAAAAACTGTTTTTT
CASSFAGAGSNEKLFF
>TRBD1|.|TRBV6-5|TRBJ1-5
TGTGCCAGCAGACCACAGGGGAGCCAGCCCCAGCATTTT
CASRPQGSQPQHF
>.|.|TRBV2|TRBJ2-5
TGTGCCAGCAGTGATCTTACGCCTTTCGGGACCTCTGGGGAGACCCAGTACTTC
CASSDLTPFGTSGETQYF
>.|.|TRBV6-5|TRBJ2-5
TGTGCCAGCAGCGAGGTTTTAGAAGAGACCCAGTACTTC
CASSEVLEETQYF
>TRBD1|.|TRBV13|TRBJ1-1
TGTGCCAGCAACTTGGGGACAGCCGAAGCTTTCTTT
CASNLGTAEAFF
>TRBD1|.|TRBV15|TRBJ2-7
TGTGCCACCAGCGTAGGAAGGGGGCTGTACGAGCAGTACTTC
CATSVGRGLYEQYF
>TRBD1|once|TRBV29-1|TRBJ1-5
TGCAGCGTTTCACAGGGGCAGAGCAATCAGCCCCAGCATTTT
CSVSQGQSNQPQHF
>TRBD2|.|TRBV5-8|TRBJ2-5
TGTGCCAGCGCTAGAGGGGCCGGGGGGGAGACCCAGTACTTC
CASARGAGGETQYF
>.|.|TRBV10-3|TRBJ1-5
TGTGCCATCAGCTCTGGGCAGGGGAAAGAGCCCCAGCATTTT
CAISSGQGKEPQHF
>TRBD1|.|TRBV24-1|TRBJ1-4
TGTGCCACCAGTGATAAGACAGGGTCTAATGAAAAACTGTTTTTT
CATSDKTGSNEKLFF
>TRBD2|few|TRBV30|TRBJ2-1
TGTGCCTGGAGAATGACTAGCGGTCAGCAGTTCTTC
CAWRMTSGQQFF